This passage covers 32 T cell receptor beta chains from one sample sequenced in a study of blood T cell repertoires in COVID-19. TCRdb's copy holds only in-frame clones and misses some; the assay was immunoSEQ multiplex PCR. The data contain 200,000 to 300,000 clones, about four fifths of them singletons. The sample comprised peripheral blood. Receptors were obtained from a woman older than 75 with COVID-19, enrolled during active disease.

This chain links TRBV6-6 with TRBJ2-3, with no clear D. The CDR3 has 13 amino acids. CDR1 and CDR2 from the germline V gene are MNHNY and SVGAGI (reference sequence). Trimming shortened V by 0 bases and J by 4 bases, and 5 bases separated the two germline ends. The CDR3 is CASSYSSADTQYF. The CDR3 DNA sequence: TGTGCCAGCAGTTACTCGTCGGCAGATACGCAGTATTTT.

About this clone: Other DNA variants within this sample encode the same CDR3. The chain links TRBV11-2 to TRBJ2-1; 13 bases agree with TRBD2. The V segment lost 1 base and the J segment 9 bases; nucleotides outside the gene matches: 3. This CDR3 is built from 15 residues. Germline lookup yields CDR1 SGHAT and CDR2 FQNNGV. Here the CDR3 reads CASSLGTSGSGEQFF. DNA for the CDR3: TGTGCCAGCAGCTTAGGGACTAGCGGGAGCGGTGAGCAGTTCTTC.

The CDR3 loop is CASSSGGSNEKLFF. The CDR3, as DNA: TGCGCCAGCAGCAGCGGAGGGTCTAATGAAAAACTGTTTTTT. The chain joins TRBV5-1 to TRBJ1-4, with D unclear. The CDR3 is 14 amino acids. The germline CDR1 and CDR2 sequences are SGHRS and YFSETQ. The V end was cut by 4 bases, the J end by 3 bases, with 10 bases between.

The chain has TRBV11-2 and TRBJ1-2; 8 bases agree with TRBD1. This CDR3 region has 15 residues. In germline, CDR1 is SGHAT, CDR2 FQNNGV. J gave up 3 bases and V 0 bases, and 3 bases lay outside the gene matches. CDR3 amino acids: CASSLDQGAYYGYTF. The DNA for the CDR3 is TGTGCCAGCAGCTTAGATCAGGGGGCGTACTATGGCTACACCTTC.

The chain is built from TRBV6-2 or TRBV6-3 and TRBJ2-5; perhaps TRBD2 as D (5 bases). The germline V and J ends were trimmed by 4 bases and 3 bases, with 9 bases remaining between them. The CDR3 is made up of 13 amino acids. Germline values: CDR1 MNHEY, CDR2 SVGEGT. The chain's CDR3 is CASSSSGEETQYF. CDR3 bases: TGTGCCAGCAGTTCGAGCGGAGAAGAGACCCAGTACTTC.

The chain employs TRBV4-2 and TRBJ2-3; 11 bases are a match to TRBD2. CDR3 length equals 18 residues. J gave up 6 bases and V 4 bases, and 15 bases lay outside the gene matches. CDR1 and CDR2 (germline): LGHNA, YNFKEQ. The CDR3 region is CASSRRAPIAGGPDTQYF. The CDR3 DNA is TGTGCCAGCAGCCGCAGGGCGCCTATAGCGGGGGGGCCTGATACGCAGTATTTT.

This chain uses TRBV18 with TRBJ2-1, with D tentatively TRBD1 (6 bases). Trimming removed 1 base at V and 7 bases at J, with 8 bases between. The germline gives CDR1 KGHSH, CDR2 LQKENI. This CDR3 region has 13 residues. CDR3 coding DNA: TGTGCCAGCTCACCACGAACAGGGAATGAGCAGTTCTTC. This sequence encodes CASSPRTGNEQFF. The variable domain in full, with the rest retrieved from reference TRBV18 and TRBJ2-1, is NAGVMQNPRHLVRRRGQEARLRCSPMKGHSHVYWYRQLPEEGLKFMVYLQKENIIDESGMPKERFSAEFPKEGPSILRIQQVVRGDSAAYFCASSPRTGNEQFFGPGTRLTVL.

This rearrangement joins TRBV24-1 to TRBJ2-3, with 8 positions matching TRBD2. Germline V gives CDR1 KGHDR, CDR2 SFDVKD. With V trimmed by 10 bases and J by 7 bases, 6 bases remained unmatched. The length of the CDR3 is 12 residues. The CDR3 reads CATGREGNTQYF. The CDR3 region has the DNA TGTGCCACAGGTCGGGAGGGTAATACGCAGTATTTT.

Details on this clone: One junction end does not reproduce the germline sequence, and a read error may be involved. The chain employs TRBV18 and TRBJ1-5; tentative D call: TRBD1 (6 bases). This CDR3 region has 14 residues. Germline V gene data show CDR1 as KGHSH and CDR2 as LQKENI. In DNA form, the CDR3 reads TGTGCCAGCTCACACGGACAGCTAGATCAACCCCAGCATTTT. Translating gives CASSHGQLDQPQHF.

The chain recombines TRBV5-8 with TRBJ1-2; unclear D gene. The V gene lost 7 bases and the J gene lost 7 bases, with 17 bases spanning the gap. This CDR3 is 13 amino acids long. Per germline, CDR1 SGHTS and CDR2 YDEGEE. CDR3 sequence reads: CASADGVRSGYTF. As DNA, the CDR3 is TGTGCCAGCGCCGATGGAGTTAGAAGTGGCTACACCTTC.

The CDR3 reads CASSELLATNEKLFF. CDR3 DNA: TGTGCCAGCAGTGAATTGTTAGCAACTAATGAAAAACTGTTTTTT. The chain employs TRBV25-1 and TRBJ1-4; D gene unclear. CDR1 MGHDK and CDR2 SYGVNS come from the germline V gene. V was shortened by 1 base and J by 0 bases, with 6 bases between the two germline ends. The CDR3 is 15 residues long.

The DNA of the CDR3 is TGTGCCAGCAGCTCCACCACGGTACCGCGTAATTCACCCCTCCACTTT. As protein: CASSSTTVPRNSPLHF. This sequence joins TRBV27 and TRBJ1-6; D ambiguous. Germline-derived CDR1 and CDR2 are MNHEY and SMNVEV (reference sequence). The CDR3 has 16 amino acids. V dropped 6 bases and J dropped 6 bases, with 18 bases sitting between them.

This sequence joins TRBV5-1 and TRBJ2-2; tentatively, D is TRBD1 (6 bases). V gave up 4 bases and J gave up 5 bases, with 12 bases separating them. The CDR3 loop spans 14 amino acids. CDR1 and CDR2 from the germline V gene are SGHRS and YFSETQ. As DNA, the CDR3 is TGCGCCAGCAGCGGAACCACAGGGACCGGGGAGCTGTTTTTT. Encoded protein: CASSGTTGTGELFF.

The chain carries TRBV6-5 and TRBJ2-7, with 12 bases aligning to TRBD1. The germline gives CDR1 MNHEY, CDR2 SVGAGI. J was trimmed by 4 bases and V by 7 bases; bases with no gene match: 8. The CDR3 has 15 residues. CDR3 protein: CASTLGTGGKYEQYF. CDR3 nucleotides: TGTGCCAGCACCCTGGGGACAGGGGGCAAGTACGAGCAGTACTTC.

The gene calls are TRBV15 and TRBJ1-4, with a weak D call TRBD1 (6 bases). Germline CDR1 reads LNHNV; CDR2 reads YYDKDF (reference sequence). There are 15 residues in the CDR3. V lost 5 bases and J 8 bases, leaving 18 bases between the germline ends. The CDR3 reads CATSSPDRSLEKLFF. CDR3 DNA: TGTGCCACCAGCTCCCCCGACAGGAGCCTCGAAAAACTGTTTTTT.

This clone has only one observation. The chain combines TRBV29-1 with TRBJ2-5, with D possibly being TRBD2 (5 bases). CDR3 size: 13 residues. Germline CDR1 and CDR2: SQVTM and ANQGSEA. With 4 bases removed from V and 1 base from J, the gap between germline ends came to 10 bases. The CDR3 loop is CSVGGQIQETQYF. CDR3 DNA sequence: TGCAGCGTTGGAGGGCAGATCCAAGAGACCCAGTACTTC.

The V call is TRBV5-1, the J call TRBJ2-2; 7 bases map to TRBD1. V lost 3 bases, J lost 6 bases, and 5 bases stayed unmatched. The V gene's germline CDR1 is SGHRS and CDR2 YFSETQ. The length of the CDR3 is 14 residues. This CDR3 is CASSSQQGPGELFF. In DNA form, the CDR3 reads TGCGCCAGCAGCTCACAACAGGGGCCCGGGGAGCTGTTTTTT.

J is TRBJ2-2 and V is TRBV5-4, with 7 positions matching TRBD2. Germline assignment: CDR1 SGHNT and CDR2 YYREEE (reference sequence). Germline trimming cut 1 base from V and 0 bases from J; bases unmatched to any gene: 3. The CDR3 runs to 16 residues. The DNA for the CDR3 is TGTGCCAGCAGCTTGAGACGGGGGGCGAACACCGGGGAGCTGTTTTTT. It specifies CASSLRRGANTGELFF.

This CDR3 reads CASSLGQGGEQYF. CDR3 DNA sequence: TGTGCCAGCAGCTTAGGACAGGGAGGCGAGCAGTACTTC. J is TRBJ2-7 and V is TRBV11-3; possible D gene TRBD1, 7 bases. Per germline, CDR1 SGHNT and CDR2 YENEEA. This CDR3 is 13 amino acids long. Trimming removed 1 base at V and 6 bases at J, with 10 bases between. The whole variable domain, filled in from reference TRBV11-3 and TRBJ2-7, reads EAGVVQSPRYKIIEKKQPVAFWCNPISGHNTLYWYLQNLGQGPELLIRYENEEAVDDSQLPKDRFSAERLKGVDSTLKIQPAELGDSAVYLCASSLGQGGEQYFGPGTRLTVT.

The V call is TRBV30, the J call TRBJ1-6; D remains unclear. Germline-derived CDR1 and CDR2 are GTSNPN and SVGIG (reference sequence). The CDR3 contains 20 residues. The V end lost 2 bases, the J end lost 0 bases, and 23 bases lay between the germline ends. CDR3 sequence reads: CAWSPIQILSTTSYNSPLHF. The CDR3 region has the DNA TGTGCCTGGAGTCCAATACAGATTTTGTCGACTACCTCCTATAATTCACCCCTCCACTTT.

The V call is TRBV6-6, the J call TRBJ2-7; no clear D gene. Germline V lookup: CDR1 MNHNY, CDR2 SVGAGI (reference sequence). V dropped 4 bases and J dropped 2 bases, with 6 bases sitting between them. This CDR3 is built from 12 residues. Written as DNA, the CDR3 is TGTGCCAGCAGTTCCCCCGCCTACGAGCAGTACTTC. Protein product: CASSSPAYEQYF.

This chain uses TRBV5-1 with TRBJ1-6, with D tentatively TRBD1 (6 bases). The CDR3 loop spans 15 amino acids. Germline loops: CDR1 SGHRS, CDR2 YFSETQ. The V end was cut by 2 bases, the J end by 10 bases, with 16 bases between. In DNA, the CDR3 is TGCGCCAGCAGCTTCCAGGGGACTAGGGGGTCACCCCTCCACTTT. Its protein product is CASSFQGTRGSPLHF.

The rearrangement uses TRBV5-1 and TRBJ2-1; tentative D call: TRBD1 (8 bases). Germline lookup yields CDR1 SGHRS and CDR2 YFSETQ. The CDR3 is made up of 17 amino acids. Trimming removed 0 bases from V and 4 bases from J, with 17 bases in between. The CDR3 loop is CASSLAGGQGAYNEQFF. CDR3 nucleotide sequence: TGCGCCAGCAGCTTGGCCGGGGGGCAGGGGGCATACAATGAGCAGTTCTTC.

J is TRBJ2-7 and V is TRBV30; D is ambiguous. The germline V gene encodes CDR1 GTSNPN and CDR2 SVGIG (reference sequence). The V and J ends lost 0 bases and 0 bases respectively, with 3 bases between them. The CDR3 spans 12 residues. The CDR3 is CAWSVLSYEQYF. The CDR3 DNA follows: TGTGCCTGGAGTGTCCTCTCCTACGAGCAGTACTTC.

The chain joins TRBV28 to TRBJ1-1; D remains unclear. Deletions cut 10 bases from V and 1 base from J, with 7 bases between. Germline CDR1 reads MDHEN; CDR2 reads SYDVKM. The CDR3 covers 11 residues. Written as DNA, the CDR3 is TGTGCCATACGAGCGAACACTGAAGCTTTCTTT. Protein sequence: CAIRANTEAFF.

The chain employs TRBV6-6 and TRBJ1-4; D is unclear. The germline CDR1 and CDR2 sequences are MNHNY and SVGAGI (reference sequence). The CDR3 is made up of 11 amino acids. V was cut by 7 bases and J by 8 bases, with 8 bases left in between. CDR3 in amino acids: CASTYQEKLFF. In DNA, the CDR3 is TGTGCCAGCACTTATCAAGAAAAACTGTTTTTT.

The genes are TRBV7-8 and TRBJ1-3, with D possibly being TRBD1 (5 bases). V gave up 3 bases and J gave up 4 bases, with 13 bases separating them. This CDR3 has 15 residues. Germline V gives CDR1 SGHVS, CDR2 FQNEAQ. The CDR3 DNA is TGTGCCAGCAGCTTTATCGGAGGGGTAGGAAACACCATATATTTT. Amino acid sequence: CASSFIGGVGNTIYF. Variable domain in full (rest from reference TRBV7-8 and TRBJ1-3): GAGVSQSPRYKVAKRGQDVALRCDPISGHVSLFWYQQALGQGPEFLTYFQNEAQLDKSGLPSDRFFAERPEGSVSTLKIQRTQQEDSAVYLCASSFIGGVGNTIYFGEGSWLTVV.

The gene calls are TRBV4-1 and TRBJ2-7; tentative D call: TRBD2 (5 bases). The V end was cut by 3 bases, the J end by 3 bases, with 12 bases between. Germline CDR1 and CDR2: MGHRA and YSYEKL. CDR3 size: 14 residues. CDR3 nucleotide sequence: TGCGCCAGCAGCCACCTCGGACTCAGCTACGAGCAGTACTTC. Translated, it gives CASSHLGLSYEQYF.

The chain recombines TRBV2 with TRBJ2-5, with TRBD1 matching over 7 bases. V shed 0 bases, J shed 1 base, and the junction held 11 bases outside the gene matches. CDR1 and CDR2 from the germline V gene are SNHLY and FYNNEI. The CDR3 spans 18 residues. CDR3 loop: CASSEADFYGTVQETQYF. Written as DNA, the CDR3 is TGTGCCAGCAGTGAAGCGGATTTCTACGGGACAGTCCAAGAGACCCAGTACTTC. Complete variable domain (other parts from reference TRBV2 and TRBJ2-5): EPEVTQTPSHQVTQMGQEVILRCVPISNHLYFYWYRQILGQKVEFLVSFYNNEISEKSEIFDDQFSVERPDGSNFTLKIRSTKLEDSAMYFCASSEADFYGTVQETQYFGPGTRLLVL.

This clone has a single count. The chain is built from TRBV24-1 and TRBJ2-1; TRBD2 matches 7 bases. CDR3 size: 15 residues. Looked up from germline, CDR1 is KGHDR and CDR2 is SFDVKD. Trimming took 6 bases from V and 8 from J; bases not matched to a gene: 12. The CDR3 coding sequence is TGTGCCACCAGTCGGGGGGAGACTGGGTCCGATGAGCAGTTCTTC. Its protein product is CATSRGETGSDEQFF.

The chain recombines TRBV27 with TRBJ2-6; a possible D gene is TRBD2 (7 bases). V shed 6 bases and J shed 0 bases, with 21 bases lying between them. This CDR3 region has 19 residues. Germline lookup yields CDR1 MNHEY and CDR2 SMNVEV (reference sequence). CDR3 residues: CASSGFLGRGGSGANVLTF. CDR3 in DNA: TGTGCCAGCAGCGGGTTTCTTGGGAGGGGGGGCTCTGGGGCCAACGTCCTGACTTTC.

This rearrangement joins TRBV28 to TRBJ1-1; D uncertain. Trimming removed 9 bases at V and 1 base at J, with 9 bases between. In germline, CDR1 is MDHEN, CDR2 SYDVKM. This CDR3 spans 12 amino acids. CDR3 sequence (DNA): TGTGCCAGTAAGACACAGAACACTGAAGCTTTCTTT. It translates to CASKTQNTEAFF.